The clone carrying this T cell receptor (beta chain) appeared many times. Its specificity is not known. This entry comes from a study of identical twins' blood T cells. General observations from the study: Even for out-of-frame TCRbeta, twins reportedly shared V gene usage much more than unrelated donors.

TCRdb re-called the 5' RACE reads with MiXCR, one entry per CDR3 protein. The top ten clones hold about 6% of a sample with hundreds of thousands of distinct CDR3 sequences, 25% to 35% of them seen once. The V and J ends lost 3 bases and 5 bases respectively, with 16 bases between them. Germline V gene data show CDR1 as SGHTA and CDR2 as FQGNSA. The CDR3 is made up of 16 amino acids. This sequence joins TRBV7-2 and TRBJ2-2; D possibly corresponds to TRBD1 (7 bases). Sample: PBMCs. This receptor was identified in a woman aged 18 to 55 in good health. This CDR3 is CASSFGGQISTGELFF. Written as DNA, the CDR3 is TGTGCCAGCAGCTTCGGGGGACAGATTTCTACCGGGGAGCTGTTTTTT.